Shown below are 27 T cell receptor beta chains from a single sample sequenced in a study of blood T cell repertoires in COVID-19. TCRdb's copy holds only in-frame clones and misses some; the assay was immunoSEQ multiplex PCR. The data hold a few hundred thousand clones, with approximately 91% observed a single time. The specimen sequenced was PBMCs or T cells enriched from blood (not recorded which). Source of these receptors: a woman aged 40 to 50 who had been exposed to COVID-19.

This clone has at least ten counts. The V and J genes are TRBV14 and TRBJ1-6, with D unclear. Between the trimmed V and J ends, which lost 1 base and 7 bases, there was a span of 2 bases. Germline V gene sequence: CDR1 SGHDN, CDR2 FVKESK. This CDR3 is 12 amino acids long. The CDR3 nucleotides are TGTGCCAGCAGCCAAGTAAATTCACCCCTCCACTTT. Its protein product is CASSQVNSPLHF.

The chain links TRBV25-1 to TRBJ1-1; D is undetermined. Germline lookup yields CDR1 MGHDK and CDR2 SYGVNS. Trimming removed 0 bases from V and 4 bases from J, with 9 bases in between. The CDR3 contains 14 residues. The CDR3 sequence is CASSEYGSGTEAFF. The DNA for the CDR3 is TGTGCCAGCAGTGAATACGGGTCGGGCACTGAAGCTTTCTTT.

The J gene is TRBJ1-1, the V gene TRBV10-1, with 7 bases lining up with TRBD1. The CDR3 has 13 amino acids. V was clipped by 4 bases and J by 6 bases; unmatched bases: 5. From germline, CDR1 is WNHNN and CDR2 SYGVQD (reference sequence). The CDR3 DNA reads TGCGCCAGCAGTGCCAGGGGGACGTCTGAAGCTTTCTTT. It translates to CASSARGTSEAFF.

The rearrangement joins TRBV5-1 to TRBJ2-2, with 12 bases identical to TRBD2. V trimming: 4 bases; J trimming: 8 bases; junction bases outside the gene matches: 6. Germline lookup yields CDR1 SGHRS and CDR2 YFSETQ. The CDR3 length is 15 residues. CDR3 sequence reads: CASSPLAGGPGELFF. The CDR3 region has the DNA TGCGCCAGCAGCCCGCTAGCGGGGGGGCCTGGGGAGCTGTTTTTT. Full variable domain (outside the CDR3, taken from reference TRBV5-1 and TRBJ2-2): KAGVTQTPRYLIKTRGQQVTLSCSPISGHRSVSWYQQTPGQGLQFLFEYFSETQRNKGNFPGRFSGRQFSNSRSEMNVSTLELGDSALYLCASSPLAGGPGELFFGEGSRLTVL.

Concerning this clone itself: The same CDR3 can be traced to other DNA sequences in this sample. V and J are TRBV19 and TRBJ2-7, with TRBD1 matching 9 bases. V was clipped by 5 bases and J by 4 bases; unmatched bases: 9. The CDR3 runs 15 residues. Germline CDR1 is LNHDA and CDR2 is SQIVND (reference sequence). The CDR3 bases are TGTGCCAGTAGTCGTCCGGGACAGGGAGTGTACGAGCAGTACTTC. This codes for CASSRPGQGVYEQYF.

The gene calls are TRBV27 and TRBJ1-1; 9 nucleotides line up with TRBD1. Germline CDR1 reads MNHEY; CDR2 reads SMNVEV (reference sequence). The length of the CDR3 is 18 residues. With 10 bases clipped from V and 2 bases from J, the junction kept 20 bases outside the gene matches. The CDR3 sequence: CATKSGTGRQLPNTEAFF. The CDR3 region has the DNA TGTGCCACAAAGTCCGGGACAGGGAGGCAGTTACCAAACACTGAAGCTTTCTTT.

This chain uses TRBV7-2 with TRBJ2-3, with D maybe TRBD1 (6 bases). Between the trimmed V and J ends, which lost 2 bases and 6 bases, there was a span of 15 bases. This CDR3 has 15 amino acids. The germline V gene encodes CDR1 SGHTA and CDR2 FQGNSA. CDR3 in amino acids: CASSLTGRGEDTQYF. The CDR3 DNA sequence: TGTGCCAGCAGCTTAACGGGCAGGGGTGAGGATACGCAGTATTTT.

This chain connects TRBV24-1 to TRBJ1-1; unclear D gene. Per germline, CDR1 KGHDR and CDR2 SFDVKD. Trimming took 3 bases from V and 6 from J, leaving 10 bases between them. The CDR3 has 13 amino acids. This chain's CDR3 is CATSDPGVAEAFF. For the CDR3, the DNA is TGTGCCACCAGTGATCCCGGGGTGGCTGAAGCTTTCTTT.

The CDR3 sequence is CASSFPSANTGELFF. The CDR3 DNA is TGTGCCAGCAGTTTTCCTAGTGCGAACACCGGGGAGCTGTTTTTT. The chain is built from TRBV6-2 or TRBV6-3 and TRBJ2-2; no definite D call. Germline CDR1 and CDR2: MNHEY and SVGEGT. The V gene lost 4 bases and the J gene lost 0 bases, with 9 bases spanning the gap. The CDR3 spans 15 residues.

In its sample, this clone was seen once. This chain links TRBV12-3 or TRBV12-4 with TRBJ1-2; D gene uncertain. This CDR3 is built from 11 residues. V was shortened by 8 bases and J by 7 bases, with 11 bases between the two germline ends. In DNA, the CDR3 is TGTGCCAGCCACGGACTATCTGGCTACACCTTC. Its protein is CASHGLSGYTF.

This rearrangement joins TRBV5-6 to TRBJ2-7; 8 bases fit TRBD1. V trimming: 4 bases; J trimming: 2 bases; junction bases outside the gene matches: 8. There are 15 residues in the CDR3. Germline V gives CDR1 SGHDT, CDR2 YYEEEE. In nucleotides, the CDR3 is TGTGCCAGCAGCGGATTCGGGACAGGTCCCTACGAGCAGTACTTC. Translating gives CASSGFGTGPYEQYF.

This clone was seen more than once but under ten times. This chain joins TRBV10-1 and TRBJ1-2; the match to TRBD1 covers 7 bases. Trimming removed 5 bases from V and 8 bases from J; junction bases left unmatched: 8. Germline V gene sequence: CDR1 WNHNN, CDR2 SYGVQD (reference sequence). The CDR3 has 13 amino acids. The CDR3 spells CASSPKQGRGYTF. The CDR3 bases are TGCGCCAGCAGTCCTAAACAGGGGCGAGGCTACACCTTC.

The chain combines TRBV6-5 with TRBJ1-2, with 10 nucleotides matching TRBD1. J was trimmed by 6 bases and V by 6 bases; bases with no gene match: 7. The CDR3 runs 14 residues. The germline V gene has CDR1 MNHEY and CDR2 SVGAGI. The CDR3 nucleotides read TGTGCCAGCAGGGGATCGACAGGGGGCGATGGCTACACCTTC. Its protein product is CASRGSTGGDGYTF.

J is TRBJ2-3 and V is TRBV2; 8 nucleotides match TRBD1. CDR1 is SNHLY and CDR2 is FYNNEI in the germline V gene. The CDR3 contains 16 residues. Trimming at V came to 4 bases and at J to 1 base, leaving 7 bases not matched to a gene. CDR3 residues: CASSGQGIERTDTQYF. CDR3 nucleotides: TGTGCCAGCAGTGGACAGGGGATTGAGCGCACAGATACGCAGTATTTT.

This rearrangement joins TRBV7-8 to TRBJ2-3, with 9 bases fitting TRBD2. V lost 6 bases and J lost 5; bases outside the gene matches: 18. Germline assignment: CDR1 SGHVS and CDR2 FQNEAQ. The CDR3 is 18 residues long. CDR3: CASSPGIAGAMLGDTQYF. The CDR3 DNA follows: TGTGCCAGCAGTCCGGGGATAGCGGGAGCAATGTTGGGAGATACGCAGTATTTT.

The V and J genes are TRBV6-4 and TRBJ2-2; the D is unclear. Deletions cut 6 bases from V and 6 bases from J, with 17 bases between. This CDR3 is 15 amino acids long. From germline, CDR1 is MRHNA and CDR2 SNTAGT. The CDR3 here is CASREDTVDAGELFF. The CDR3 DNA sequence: TGTGCCAGCAGGGAAGACACGGTCGACGCCGGGGAGCTGTTTTTT.

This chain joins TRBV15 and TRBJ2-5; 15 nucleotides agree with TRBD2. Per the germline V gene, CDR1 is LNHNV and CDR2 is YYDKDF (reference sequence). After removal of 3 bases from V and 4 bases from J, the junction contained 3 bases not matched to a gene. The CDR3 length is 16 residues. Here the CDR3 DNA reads TGTGCCACCAGCAGGGAGGGACTAGCGGGAGGAGAGACCCAGTACTTC. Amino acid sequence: CATSREGLAGGETQYF.

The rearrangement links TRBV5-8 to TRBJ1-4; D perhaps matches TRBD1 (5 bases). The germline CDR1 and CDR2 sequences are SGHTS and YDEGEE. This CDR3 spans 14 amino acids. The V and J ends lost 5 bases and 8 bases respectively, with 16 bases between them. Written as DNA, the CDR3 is TGTGCCAGCAGGGGGGGACCAAGGAGGGAAAAACTGTTTTTT. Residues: CASRGGPRREKLFF.

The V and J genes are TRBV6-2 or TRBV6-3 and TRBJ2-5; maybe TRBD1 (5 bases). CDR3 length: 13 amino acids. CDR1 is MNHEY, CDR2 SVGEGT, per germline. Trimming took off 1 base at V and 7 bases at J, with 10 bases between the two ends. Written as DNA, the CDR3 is TGTGCCAGCAGTTACTTCAGGCAGGGGACCCAGTACTTC. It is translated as CASSYFRQGTQYF.

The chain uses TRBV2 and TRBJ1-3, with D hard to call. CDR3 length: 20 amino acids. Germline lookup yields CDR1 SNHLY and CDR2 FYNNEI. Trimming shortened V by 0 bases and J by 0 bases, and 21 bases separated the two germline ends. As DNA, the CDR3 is TGTGCCAGCAGTGAAGCTCCGTCAAACTTGCCCGGGATCTCTGGAAACACCATATATTTT. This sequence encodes CASSEAPSNLPGISGNTIYF.

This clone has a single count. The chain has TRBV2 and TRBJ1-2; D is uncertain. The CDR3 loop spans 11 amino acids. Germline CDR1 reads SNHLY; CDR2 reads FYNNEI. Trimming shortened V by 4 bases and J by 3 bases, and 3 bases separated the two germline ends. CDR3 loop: CASSGDYGYTF. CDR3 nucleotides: TGTGCCAGCAGTGGAGACTATGGCTACACCTTC.

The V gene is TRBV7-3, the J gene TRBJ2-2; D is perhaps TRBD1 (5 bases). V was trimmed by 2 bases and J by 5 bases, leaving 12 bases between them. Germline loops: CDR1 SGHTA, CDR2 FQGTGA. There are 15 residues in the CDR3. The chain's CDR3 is CASSLFPGRTGELFF. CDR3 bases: TGTGCCAGCAGCTTATTCCCAGGGCGGACCGGGGAGCTGTTTTTT. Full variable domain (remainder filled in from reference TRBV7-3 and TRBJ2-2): GAGVSQTPSNKVTEKGKYVELRCDPISGHTALYWYRQSLGQGPEFLIYFQGTGAADDSGLPNDRFFAVRPEGSVSTLKIQRTERGDSAVYLCASSLFPGRTGELFFGEGSRLTVL.

CDR3 in DNA: TGTGCCAGCAGCTTCCTGGGGACAGCTATTAATGAAAAACTGTTTTTT. This encodes CASSFLGTAINEKLFF. The chain recombines TRBV7-2 with TRBJ1-4; 7 bases fit TRBD1. The CDR3 loop spans 16 amino acids. Germline V gene data show CDR1 as SGHTA and CDR2 as FQGNSA. V lost 3 bases to trimming and J lost 4 bases; unmatched junction nucleotides: 8.

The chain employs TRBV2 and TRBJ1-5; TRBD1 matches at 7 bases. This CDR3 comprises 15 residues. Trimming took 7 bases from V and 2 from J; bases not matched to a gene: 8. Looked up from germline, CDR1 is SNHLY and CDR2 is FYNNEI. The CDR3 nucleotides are TGTGCCAGCAATCCCGGACAGGCCGGCAATCAGCCCCAGCATTTT. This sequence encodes CASNPGQAGNQPQHF. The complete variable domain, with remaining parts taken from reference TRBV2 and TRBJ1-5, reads EPEVTQTPSHQVTQMGQEVILRCVPISNHLYFYWYRQILGQKVEFLVSFYNNEISEKSEIFDDQFSVERPDGSNFTLKIRSTKLEDSAMYFCASNPGQAGNQPQHFGDGTRLSIL.

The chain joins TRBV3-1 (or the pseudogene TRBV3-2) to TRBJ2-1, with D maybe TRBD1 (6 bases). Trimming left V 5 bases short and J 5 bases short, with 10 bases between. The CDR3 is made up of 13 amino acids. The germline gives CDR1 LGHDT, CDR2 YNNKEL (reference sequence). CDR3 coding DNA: TGTGCCAGCAGCTTTTCAGGGGACAATGAGCAGTTCTTC. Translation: CASSFSGDNEQFF.

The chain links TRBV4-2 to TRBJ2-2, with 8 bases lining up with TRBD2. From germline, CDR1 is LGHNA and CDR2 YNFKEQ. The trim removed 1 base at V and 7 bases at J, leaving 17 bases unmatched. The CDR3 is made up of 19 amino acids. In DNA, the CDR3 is TGTGCCAGCAGCCAAGGGAAGGGGGGCAGCGGGAGTTTCGGCGGGGAGCTGTTTTTT. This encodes CASSQGKGGSGSFGGELFF.

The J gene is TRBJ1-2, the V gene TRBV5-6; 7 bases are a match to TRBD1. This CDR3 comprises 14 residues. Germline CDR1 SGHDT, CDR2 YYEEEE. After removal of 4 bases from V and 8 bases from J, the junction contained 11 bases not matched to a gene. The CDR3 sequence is CASSPVGTEGGYTF. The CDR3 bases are TGTGCCAGCAGCCCGGTGGGGACAGAGGGGGGCTACACCTTC.